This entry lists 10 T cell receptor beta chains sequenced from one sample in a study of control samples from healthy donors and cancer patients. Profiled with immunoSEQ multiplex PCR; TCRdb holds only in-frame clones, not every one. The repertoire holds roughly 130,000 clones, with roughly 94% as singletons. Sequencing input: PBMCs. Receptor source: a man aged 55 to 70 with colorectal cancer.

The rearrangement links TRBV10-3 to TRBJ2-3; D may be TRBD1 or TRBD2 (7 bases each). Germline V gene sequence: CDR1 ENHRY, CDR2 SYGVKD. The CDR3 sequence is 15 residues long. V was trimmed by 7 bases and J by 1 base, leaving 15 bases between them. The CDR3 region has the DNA TGTGCCATCAAGGCAGGGGGGGCCGGCACAGATACGCAGTATTTT. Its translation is CAIKAGGAGTDTQYF.

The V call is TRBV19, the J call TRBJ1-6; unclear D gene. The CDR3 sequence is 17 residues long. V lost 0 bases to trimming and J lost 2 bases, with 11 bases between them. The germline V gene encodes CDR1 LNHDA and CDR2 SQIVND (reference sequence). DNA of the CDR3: TGTGCCAGTAGTATAGAGGACGACGGACCCTATAATTCACCCCTCCACTTT. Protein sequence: CASSIEDDGPYNSPLHF.

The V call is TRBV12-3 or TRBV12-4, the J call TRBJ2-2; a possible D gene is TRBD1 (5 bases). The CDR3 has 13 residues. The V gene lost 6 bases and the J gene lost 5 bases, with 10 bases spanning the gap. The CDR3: CASRPQGTGELFF. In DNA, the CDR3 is TGTGCCAGCAGGCCTCAGGGTACCGGGGAGCTGTTTTTT.

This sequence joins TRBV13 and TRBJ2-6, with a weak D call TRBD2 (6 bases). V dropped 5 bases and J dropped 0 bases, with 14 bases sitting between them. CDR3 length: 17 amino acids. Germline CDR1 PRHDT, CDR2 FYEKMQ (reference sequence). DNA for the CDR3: TGTGCCAGCAGCGAGTCGGGACTGTACTCTGGGGCCAACGTCCTGACTTTC. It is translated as CASSESGLYSGANVLTF.

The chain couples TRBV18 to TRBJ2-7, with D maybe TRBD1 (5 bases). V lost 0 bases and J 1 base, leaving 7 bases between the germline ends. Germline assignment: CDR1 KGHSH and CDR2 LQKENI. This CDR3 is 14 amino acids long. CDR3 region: CASSPPQGSYEQYF. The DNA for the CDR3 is TGTGCCAGCTCACCACCGCAGGGTTCCTACGAGCAGTACTTC.

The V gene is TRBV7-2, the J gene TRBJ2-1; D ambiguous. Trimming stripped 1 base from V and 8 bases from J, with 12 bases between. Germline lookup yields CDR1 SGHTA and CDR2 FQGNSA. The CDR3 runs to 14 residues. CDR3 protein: CASSLDVLHDEQFF. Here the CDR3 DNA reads TGTGCCAGCAGCTTAGATGTACTTCACGATGAGCAGTTCTTC.

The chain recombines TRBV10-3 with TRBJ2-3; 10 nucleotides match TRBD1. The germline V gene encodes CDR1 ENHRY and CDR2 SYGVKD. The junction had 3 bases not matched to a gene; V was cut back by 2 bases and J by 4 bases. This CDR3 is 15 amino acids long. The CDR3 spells CAISERTGGSDTQYF. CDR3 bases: TGTGCCATCAGTGAGCGGACAGGGGGTTCAGATACGCAGTATTTT.

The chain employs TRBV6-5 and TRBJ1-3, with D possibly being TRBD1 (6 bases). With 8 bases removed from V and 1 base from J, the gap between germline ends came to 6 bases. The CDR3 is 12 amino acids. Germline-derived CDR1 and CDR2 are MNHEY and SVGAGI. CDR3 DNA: TGTGCCAGCGGGACATCTGGAAACACCATATATTTT. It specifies CASGTSGNTIYF.

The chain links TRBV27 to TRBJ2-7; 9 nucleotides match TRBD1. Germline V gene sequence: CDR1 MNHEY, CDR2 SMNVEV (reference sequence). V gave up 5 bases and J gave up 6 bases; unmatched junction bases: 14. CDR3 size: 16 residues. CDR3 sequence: CASSQRQGVKMREQYF. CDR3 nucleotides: TGTGCCAGCAGTCAGAGACAGGGGGTGAAAATGCGCGAGCAGTACTTC.

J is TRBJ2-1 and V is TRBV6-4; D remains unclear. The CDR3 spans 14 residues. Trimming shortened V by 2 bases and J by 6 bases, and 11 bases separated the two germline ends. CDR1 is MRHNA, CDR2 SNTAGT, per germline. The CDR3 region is CASSDPGQFNEQFF. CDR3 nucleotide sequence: TGTGCCAGCAGTGACCCTGGCCAGTTCAATGAGCAGTTCTTC.